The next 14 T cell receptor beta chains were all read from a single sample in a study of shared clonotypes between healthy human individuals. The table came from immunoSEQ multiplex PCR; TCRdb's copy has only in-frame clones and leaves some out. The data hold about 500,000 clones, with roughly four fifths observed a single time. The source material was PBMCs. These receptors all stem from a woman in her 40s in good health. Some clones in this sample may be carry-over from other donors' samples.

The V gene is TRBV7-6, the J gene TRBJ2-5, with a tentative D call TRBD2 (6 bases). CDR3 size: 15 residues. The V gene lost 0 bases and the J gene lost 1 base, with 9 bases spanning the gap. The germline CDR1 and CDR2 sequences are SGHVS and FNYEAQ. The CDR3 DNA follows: TGTGCCAGCAGCTTAGCGCGGGGTAGCCAAGAGACCCAGTACTTC. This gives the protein CASSLARGSQETQYF.

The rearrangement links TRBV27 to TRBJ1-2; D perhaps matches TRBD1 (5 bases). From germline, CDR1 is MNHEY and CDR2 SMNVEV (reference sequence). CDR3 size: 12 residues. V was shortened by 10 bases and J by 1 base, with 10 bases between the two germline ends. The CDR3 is CATGGRNYGYTF. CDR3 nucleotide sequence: TGTGCCACCGGGGGTCGTAACTATGGCTACACCTTC.

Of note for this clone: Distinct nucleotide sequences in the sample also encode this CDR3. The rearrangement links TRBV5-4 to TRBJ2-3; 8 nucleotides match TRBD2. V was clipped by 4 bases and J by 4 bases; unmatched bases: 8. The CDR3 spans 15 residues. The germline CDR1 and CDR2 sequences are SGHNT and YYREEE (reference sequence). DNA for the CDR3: TGTGCCAGCAGCCTGGGAGGCGGGAGGTCAGATACGCAGTATTTT. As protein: CASSLGGGRSDTQYF. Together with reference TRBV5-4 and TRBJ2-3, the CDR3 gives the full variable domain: ETGVTQSPTHLIKTRGQQVTLRCSSQSGHNTVSWYQQALGQGPQFIFQYYREEENGRGNFPPRFSGLQFPNYSSELNVNALELDDSALYLCASSLGGGRSDTQYFGPGTRLTVL.

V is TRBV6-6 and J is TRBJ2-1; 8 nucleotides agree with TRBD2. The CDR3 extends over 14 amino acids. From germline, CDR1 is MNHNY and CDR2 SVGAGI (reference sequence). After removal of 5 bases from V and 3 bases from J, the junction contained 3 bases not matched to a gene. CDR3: CASSPLADYNEQFF. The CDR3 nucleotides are TGTGCCAGCAGTCCACTAGCGGACTACAATGAGCAGTTCTTC.

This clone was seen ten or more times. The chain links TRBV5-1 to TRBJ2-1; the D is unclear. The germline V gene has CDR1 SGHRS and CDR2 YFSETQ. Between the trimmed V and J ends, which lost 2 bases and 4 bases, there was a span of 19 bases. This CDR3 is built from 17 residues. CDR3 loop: CASSFNTAGVGYNEQFF. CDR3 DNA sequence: TGCGCCAGCAGCTTTAATACCGCTGGGGTGGGATACAATGAGCAGTTCTTC.

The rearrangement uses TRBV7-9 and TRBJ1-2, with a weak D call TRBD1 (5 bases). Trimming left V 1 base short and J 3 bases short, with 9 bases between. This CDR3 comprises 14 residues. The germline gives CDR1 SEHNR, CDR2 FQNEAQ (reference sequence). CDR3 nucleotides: TGTGCCAGCAGCTTAGGGGGACTTTACTATGGCTACACCTTC. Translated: CASSLGGLYYGYTF.

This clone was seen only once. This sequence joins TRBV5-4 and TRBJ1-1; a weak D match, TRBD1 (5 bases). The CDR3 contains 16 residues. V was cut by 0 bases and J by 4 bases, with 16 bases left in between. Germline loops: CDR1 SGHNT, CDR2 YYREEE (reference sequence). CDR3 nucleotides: TGTGCCAGCAGCTTGGTCCGGGGGATGGAGGTCACTGAAGCTTTCTTT. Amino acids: CASSLVRGMEVTEAFF.

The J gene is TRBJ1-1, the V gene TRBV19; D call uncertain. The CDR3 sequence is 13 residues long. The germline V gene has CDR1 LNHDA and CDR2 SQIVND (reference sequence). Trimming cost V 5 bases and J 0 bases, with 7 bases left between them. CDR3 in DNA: TGTGCCAGTAGTCCAGCCCTGAACACTGAAGCTTTCTTT. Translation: CASSPALNTEAFF.

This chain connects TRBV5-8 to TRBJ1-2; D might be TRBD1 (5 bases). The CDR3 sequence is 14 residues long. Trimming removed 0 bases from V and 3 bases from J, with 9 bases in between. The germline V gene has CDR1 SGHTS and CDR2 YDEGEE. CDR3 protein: CASSLDDRHYGYTF. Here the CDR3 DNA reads TGTGCCAGCAGCTTGGACGACAGACACTATGGCTACACCTTC.

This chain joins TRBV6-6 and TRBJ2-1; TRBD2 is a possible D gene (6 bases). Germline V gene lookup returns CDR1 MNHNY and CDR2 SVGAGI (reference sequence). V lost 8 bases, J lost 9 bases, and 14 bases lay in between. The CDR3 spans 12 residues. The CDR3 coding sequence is TGTGCCAGCCAGATCTGGGGGGTTGAGCAGTTCTTC. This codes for CASQIWGVEQFF.

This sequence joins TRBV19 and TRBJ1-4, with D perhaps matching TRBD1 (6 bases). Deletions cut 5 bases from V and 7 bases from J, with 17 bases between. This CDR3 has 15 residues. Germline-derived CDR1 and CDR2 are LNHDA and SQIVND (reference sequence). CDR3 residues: CASSLGPRGGEKLFF. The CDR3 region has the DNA TGTGCCAGTAGTCTCGGACCCAGGGGCGGTGAAAAACTGTTTTTT.

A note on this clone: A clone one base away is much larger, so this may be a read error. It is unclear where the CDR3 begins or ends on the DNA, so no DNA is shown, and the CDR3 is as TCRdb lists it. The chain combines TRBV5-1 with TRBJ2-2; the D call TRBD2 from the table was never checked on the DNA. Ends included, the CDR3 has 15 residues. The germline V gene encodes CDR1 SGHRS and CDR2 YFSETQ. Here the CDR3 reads CASSFGAGNTGELSF.

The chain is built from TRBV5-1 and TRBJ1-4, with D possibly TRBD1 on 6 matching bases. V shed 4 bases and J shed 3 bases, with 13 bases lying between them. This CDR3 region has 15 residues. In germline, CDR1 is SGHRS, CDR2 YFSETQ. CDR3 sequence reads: CASSPQGRANEKLFF. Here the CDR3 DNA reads TGCGCCAGCAGCCCGCAGGGGAGGGCTAATGAAAAACTGTTTTTT.

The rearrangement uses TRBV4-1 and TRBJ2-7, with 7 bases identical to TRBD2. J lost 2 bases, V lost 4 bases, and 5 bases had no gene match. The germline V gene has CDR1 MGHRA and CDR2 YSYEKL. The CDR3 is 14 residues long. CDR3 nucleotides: TGCGCCAGCAGCCGGCTAGCGGATACCTACGAGCAGTACTTC. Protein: CASSRLADTYEQYF.